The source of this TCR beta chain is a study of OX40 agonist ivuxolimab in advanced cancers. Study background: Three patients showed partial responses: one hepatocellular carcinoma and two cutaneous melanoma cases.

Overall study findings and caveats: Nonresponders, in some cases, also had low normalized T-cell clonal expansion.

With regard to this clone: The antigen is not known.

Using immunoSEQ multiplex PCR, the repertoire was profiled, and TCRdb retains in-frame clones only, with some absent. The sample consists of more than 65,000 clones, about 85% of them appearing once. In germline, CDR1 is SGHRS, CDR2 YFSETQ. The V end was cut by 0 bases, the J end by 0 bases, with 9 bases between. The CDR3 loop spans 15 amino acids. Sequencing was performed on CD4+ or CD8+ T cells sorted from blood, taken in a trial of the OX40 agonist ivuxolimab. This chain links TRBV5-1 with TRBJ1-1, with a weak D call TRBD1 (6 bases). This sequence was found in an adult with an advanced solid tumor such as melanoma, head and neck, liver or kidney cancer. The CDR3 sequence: CASSLVGGLNTEAFF. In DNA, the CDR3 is TGCGCCAGCAGCTTGGTTGGGGGCTTGAACACTGAAGCTTTCTTT. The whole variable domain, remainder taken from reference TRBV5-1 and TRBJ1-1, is KAGVTQTPRYLIKTRGQQVTLSCSPISGHRSVSWYQQTPGQGLQFLFEYFSETQRNKGNFPGRFSGRQFSNSRSEMNVSTLELGDSALYLCASSLVGGLNTEAFFGQGTRLTVV.